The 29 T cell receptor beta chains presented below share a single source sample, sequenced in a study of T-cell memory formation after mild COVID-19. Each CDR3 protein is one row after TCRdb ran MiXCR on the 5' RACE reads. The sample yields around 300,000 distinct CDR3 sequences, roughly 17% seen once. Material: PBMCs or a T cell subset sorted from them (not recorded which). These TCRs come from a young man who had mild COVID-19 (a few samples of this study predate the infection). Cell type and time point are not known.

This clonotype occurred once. CDR3 sequence: CASSGGLGETQYF. DNA for the CDR3: TGCGCCAGCAGCGGGGGCCTCGGGGAGACCCAGTACTTC. The chain links TRBV5-1 to TRBJ2-5; possibly TRBD1 for D (6 bases). The V gene's germline CDR1 is SGHRS and CDR2 YFSETQ. V dropped 4 bases and J dropped 5 bases, with 12 bases sitting between them. CDR3 size: 13 residues.

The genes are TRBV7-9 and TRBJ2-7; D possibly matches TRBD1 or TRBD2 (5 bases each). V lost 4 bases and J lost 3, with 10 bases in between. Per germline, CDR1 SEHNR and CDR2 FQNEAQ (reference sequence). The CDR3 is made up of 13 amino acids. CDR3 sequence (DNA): TGTGCCAGCAGCTACGGGGCAGGCTACGAGCAGTACGTC. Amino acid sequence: CASSYGAGYEQYV.

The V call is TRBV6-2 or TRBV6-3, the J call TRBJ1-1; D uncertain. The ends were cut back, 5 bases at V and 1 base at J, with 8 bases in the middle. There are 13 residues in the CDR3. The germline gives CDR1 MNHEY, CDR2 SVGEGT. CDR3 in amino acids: CASSDLGNTEAFF. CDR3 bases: TGTGCCAGCAGTGACTTAGGGAACACTGAAGCTTTCTTT.

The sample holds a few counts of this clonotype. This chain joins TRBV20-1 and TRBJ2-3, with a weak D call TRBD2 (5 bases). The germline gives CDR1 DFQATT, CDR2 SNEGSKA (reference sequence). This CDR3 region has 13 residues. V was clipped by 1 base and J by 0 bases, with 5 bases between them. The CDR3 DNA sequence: TGCAGTGCTAGAGCGGGAAGCACAGATACGCAGTATTTT. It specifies CSARAGSTDTQYF.

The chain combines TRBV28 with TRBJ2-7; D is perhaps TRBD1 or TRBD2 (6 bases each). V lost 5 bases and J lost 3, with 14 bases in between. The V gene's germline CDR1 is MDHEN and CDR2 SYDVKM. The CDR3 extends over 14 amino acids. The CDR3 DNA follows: TGTGCCAGCAGTGGAGCACAGGGACTCTACGAGCAGTACGTC. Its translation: CASSGAQGLYEQYV.

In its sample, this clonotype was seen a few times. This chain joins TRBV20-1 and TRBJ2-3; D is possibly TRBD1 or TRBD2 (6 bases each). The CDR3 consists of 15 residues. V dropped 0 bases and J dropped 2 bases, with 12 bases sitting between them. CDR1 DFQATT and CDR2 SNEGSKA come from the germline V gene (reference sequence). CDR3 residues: CSARDLRGLTDTQYF. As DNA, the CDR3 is TGCAGTGCTAGAGATCTCCGGGGGCTCACAGATACGCAGTATTTT.

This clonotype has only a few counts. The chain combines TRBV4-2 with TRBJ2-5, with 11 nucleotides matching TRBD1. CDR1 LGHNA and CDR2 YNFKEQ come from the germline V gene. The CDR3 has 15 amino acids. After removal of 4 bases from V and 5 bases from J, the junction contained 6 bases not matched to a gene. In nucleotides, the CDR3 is TGTGCCAGCAGCCTTGGGACAGGGGGACGGGAGACCCAGTACTTC. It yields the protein CASSLGTGGRETQYF.

CDR3 region: CASSSARSSYEQYF. The CDR3, as DNA: TGTGCCAGCAGCTCCGCCAGGAGCTCCTACGAGCAGTACTTC. The chain links TRBV7-2 to TRBJ2-7, with D uncertain. The germline CDR1 and CDR2 sequences are SGHTA and FQGNSA. The V end was cut by 4 bases, the J end by 0 bases, with 10 bases between. This CDR3 is 14 amino acids long. Full variable domain (rest looked up from reference TRBV7-2 and TRBJ2-7): GAGVSQSPSNKVTEKGKDVELRCDPISGHTALYWYRQSLGQGLEFLIYFQGNSAPDKSGLPSDRFSAERTGGSVSTLTIQRTQQEDSAVYLCASSSARSSYEQYFGPGTRLTVT.

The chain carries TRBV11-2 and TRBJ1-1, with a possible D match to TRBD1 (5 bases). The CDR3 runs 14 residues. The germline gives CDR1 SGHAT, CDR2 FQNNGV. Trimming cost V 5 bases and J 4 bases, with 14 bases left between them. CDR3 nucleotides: TGTGCCAGCAGCGCCTCTGGGGGGACCACTGAAGCTTTCTTT. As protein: CASSASGGTTEAFF.

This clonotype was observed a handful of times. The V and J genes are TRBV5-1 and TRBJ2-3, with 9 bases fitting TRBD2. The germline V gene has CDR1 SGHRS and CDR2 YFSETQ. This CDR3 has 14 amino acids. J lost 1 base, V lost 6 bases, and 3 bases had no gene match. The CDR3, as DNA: TGCGCCAGCATTGCGGGGGGGGGCACAGATACGCAGTATTTT. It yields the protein CASIAGGGTDTQYF.

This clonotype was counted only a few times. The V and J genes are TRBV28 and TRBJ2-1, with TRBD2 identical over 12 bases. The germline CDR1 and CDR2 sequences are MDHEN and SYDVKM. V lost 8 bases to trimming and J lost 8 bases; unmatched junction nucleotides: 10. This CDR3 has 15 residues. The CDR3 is CASQRSSGGADEQFF. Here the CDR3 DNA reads TGTGCCAGCCAACGTTCTAGCGGGGGGGCAGATGAGCAGTTCTTC.

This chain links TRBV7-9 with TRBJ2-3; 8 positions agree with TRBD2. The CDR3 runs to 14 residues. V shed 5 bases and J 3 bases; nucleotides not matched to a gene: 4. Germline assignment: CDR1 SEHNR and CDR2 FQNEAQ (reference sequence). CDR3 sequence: CASSQGTRTDTQYF. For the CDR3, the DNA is TGTGCCAGCAGCCAGGGGACTAGAACAGATACGCAGTATTTT.

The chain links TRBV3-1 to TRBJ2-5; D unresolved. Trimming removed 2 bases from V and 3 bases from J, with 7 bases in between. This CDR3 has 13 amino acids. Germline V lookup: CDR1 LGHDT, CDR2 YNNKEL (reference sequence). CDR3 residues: CASSQMNKETQYF. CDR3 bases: TGTGCCAGCAGCCAAATGAACAAAGAGACCCAGTACTTC.

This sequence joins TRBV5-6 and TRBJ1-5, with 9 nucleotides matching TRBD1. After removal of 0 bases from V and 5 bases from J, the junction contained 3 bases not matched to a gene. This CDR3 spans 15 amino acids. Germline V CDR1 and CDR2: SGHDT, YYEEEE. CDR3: CASSLGTGEHQPQHF. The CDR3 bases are TGTGCCAGCAGCTTGGGGACAGGGGAACATCAGCCCCAGCATTTT.

This CDR3 reads CASSLPGNTEAFF. The CDR3 nucleotides read TGTGCCAGCAGTCTCCCAGGGAACACTGAAGCTTTCTTT. The chain carries TRBV27 and TRBJ1-1; no definite D call. V gave up 5 bases and J gave up 1 base, with 8 bases separating them. CDR3 size: 13 residues. In germline, CDR1 is MNHEY, CDR2 SMNVEV (reference sequence).

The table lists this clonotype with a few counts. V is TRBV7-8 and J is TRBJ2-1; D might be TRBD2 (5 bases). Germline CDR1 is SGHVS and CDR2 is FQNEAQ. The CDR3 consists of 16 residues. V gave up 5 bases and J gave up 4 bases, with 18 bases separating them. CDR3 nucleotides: TGTGCCAGCAGCATAAGGACTTCCCCCTTATACAATGAGCAGTTCTTC. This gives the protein CASSIRTSPLYNEQFF. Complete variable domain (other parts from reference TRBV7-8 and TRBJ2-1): GAGVSQSPRYKVAKRGQDVALRCDPISGHVSLFWYQQALGQGPEFLTYFQNEAQLDKSGLPSDRFFAERPEGSVSTLKIQRTQQEDSAVYLCASSIRTSPLYNEQFFGPGTRLTVL.

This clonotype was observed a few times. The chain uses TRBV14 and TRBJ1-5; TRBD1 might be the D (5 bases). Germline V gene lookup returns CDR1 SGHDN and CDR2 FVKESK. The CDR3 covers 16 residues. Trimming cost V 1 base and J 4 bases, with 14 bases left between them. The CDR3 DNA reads TGTGCCAGCAGCCAAGTTTGGCAGGGACTTAATCAGCCCCAGCATTTT. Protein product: CASSQVWQGLNQPQHF.

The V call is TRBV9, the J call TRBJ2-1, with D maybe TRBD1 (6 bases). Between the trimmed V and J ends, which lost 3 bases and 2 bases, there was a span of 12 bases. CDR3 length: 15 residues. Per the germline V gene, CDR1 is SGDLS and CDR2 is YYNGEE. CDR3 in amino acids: CASSAQGNPYNEQFF. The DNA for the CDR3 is TGTGCCAGCAGCGCCCAGGGGAACCCCTACAATGAGCAGTTCTTC.

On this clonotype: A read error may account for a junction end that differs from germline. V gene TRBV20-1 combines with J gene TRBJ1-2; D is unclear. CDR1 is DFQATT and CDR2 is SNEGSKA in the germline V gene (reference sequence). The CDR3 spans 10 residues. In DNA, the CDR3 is TGCAGTGCTATCAGTAACCCCACAGCCTTC. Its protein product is CSAISNPTAF.

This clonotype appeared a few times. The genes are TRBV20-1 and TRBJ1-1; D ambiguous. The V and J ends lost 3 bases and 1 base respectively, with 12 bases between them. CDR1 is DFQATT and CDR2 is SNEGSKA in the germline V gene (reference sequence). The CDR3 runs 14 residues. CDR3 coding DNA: TGCAGTGCTAGCGCTATGGGTTCGAACACTGAAGCTTTCTTT. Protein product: CSASAMGSNTEAFF.

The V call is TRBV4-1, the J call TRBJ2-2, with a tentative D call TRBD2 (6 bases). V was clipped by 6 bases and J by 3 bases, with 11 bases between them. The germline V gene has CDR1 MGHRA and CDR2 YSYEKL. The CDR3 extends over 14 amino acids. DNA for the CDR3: TGCGCCAGCAGTCACGGGGAGGACACCGGGGAGCTGTTTTTT. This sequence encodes CASSHGEDTGELFF.

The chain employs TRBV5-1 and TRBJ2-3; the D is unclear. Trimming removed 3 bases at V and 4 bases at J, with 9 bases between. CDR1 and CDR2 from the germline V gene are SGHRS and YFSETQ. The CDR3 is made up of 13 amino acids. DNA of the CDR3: TGCGCCAGCAGCTCCTTACCCGCAGATACGCAGTATTTT. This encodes CASSSLPADTQYF.

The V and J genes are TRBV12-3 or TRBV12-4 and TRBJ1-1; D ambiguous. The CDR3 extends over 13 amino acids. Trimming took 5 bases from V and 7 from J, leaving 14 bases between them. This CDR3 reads CASSNVGQSEAFF. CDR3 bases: TGTGCCAGCAGTAACGTTGGGCAGAGTGAAGCTTTCTTT.

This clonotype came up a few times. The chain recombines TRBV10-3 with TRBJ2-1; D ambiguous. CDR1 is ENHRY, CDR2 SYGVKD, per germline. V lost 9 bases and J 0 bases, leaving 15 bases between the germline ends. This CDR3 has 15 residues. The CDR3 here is CAISLGSSSYNEQFF. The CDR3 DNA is TGTGCCATATCCCTAGGTTCCAGCTCCTACAATGAGCAGTTCTTC.

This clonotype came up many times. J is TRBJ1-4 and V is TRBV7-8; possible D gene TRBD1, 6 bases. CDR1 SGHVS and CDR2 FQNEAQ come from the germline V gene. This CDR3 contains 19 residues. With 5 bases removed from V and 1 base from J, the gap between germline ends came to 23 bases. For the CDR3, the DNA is TGTGCCAGCAGCCCCCGGGACACAATTTCCCCGCTAACTAATGAAAAACTGTTTTTT. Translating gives CASSPRDTISPLTNEKLFF.

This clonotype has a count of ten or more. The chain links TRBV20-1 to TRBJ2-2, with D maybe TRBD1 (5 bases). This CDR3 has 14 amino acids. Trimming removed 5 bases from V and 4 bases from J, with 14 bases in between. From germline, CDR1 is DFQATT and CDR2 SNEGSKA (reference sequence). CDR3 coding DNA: TGCAGTGCTGGGGCGCCTAAGGGCACCGGGGAGCTGTTTTTT. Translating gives CSAGAPKGTGELFF.

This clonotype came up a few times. The CDR3 sequence: CASSQDRGPNRGYEQYF. Written as DNA, the CDR3 is TGTGCCAGCAGCCAAGATCGTGGACCCAACCGCGGCTACGAGCAGTACTTC. This chain joins TRBV4-2 and TRBJ2-7; D uncertain. The CDR3 runs 17 residues. V lost 0 bases and J lost 3, with 18 bases in between. Per the germline V gene, CDR1 is LGHNA and CDR2 is YNFKEQ.

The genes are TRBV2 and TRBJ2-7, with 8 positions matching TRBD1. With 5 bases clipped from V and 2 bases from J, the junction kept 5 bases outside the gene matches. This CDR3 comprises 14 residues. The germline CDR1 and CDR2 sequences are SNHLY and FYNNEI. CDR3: CASSPLTGAYEQYF. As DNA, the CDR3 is TGTGCCAGCAGTCCTCTGACAGGGGCCTACGAGCAGTACTTC.

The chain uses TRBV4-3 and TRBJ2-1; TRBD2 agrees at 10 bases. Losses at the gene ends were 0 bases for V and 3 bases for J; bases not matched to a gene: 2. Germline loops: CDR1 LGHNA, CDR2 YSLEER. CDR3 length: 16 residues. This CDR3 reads CASSQDVAGGYNEQFF. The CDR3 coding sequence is TGCGCCAGCAGCCAAGATGTAGCGGGGGGCTACAATGAGCAGTTCTTC.